This T cell receptor beta chain was recorded in a study of blood T cell repertoires in COVID-19. Repertoires were generated with immunoSEQ multiplex PCR, while TCRdb's copy carries only in-frame clones and drops some. This sample has tens of thousands of clones; about 82% occur once, and the top ten carry around 20%. The V and J ends lost 5 bases and 4 bases respectively, with 17 bases between them. Germline assignment: CDR1 MNHEY and CDR2 SMNVEV (reference sequence). The CDR3 has 15 residues. The TCR comes from a human donor in a cohort sampled during active COVID-19. The sample consisted of peripheral blood. This chain connects TRBV27 to TRBJ1-2; maybe TRBD1 (5 bases). The CDR3 here is CASSDGRGRGYGYTF. The CDR3 region has the DNA TGTGCCAGCAGTGACGGGAGGGGCCGGGGCTATGGCTACACCTTC.